This TCR beta chain was documented in a study of STAT5B mutations in CD4+ large granular lymphocyte leukemia. This clone was counted between two and nine times. Its antigen is not known. The germline V gene has CDR1 SGHRS and CDR2 YFSETQ. The CDR3 extends over 16 amino acids. Trimming took 4 bases from V and 0 from J, leaving 13 bases between them. Clones were read by immunoSEQ multiplex PCR, and TCRdb kept only the in-frame ones, dropping some. The table includes approximately 20,000 clones, just over 70% detected once. Overall study findings and caveats: Top patient clones used TRBV06 genes more often: 8/27 versus 2/35 in controls. Approximately 25% of private leukemic clonotypes occurred rarely in other patients' non-leukemic repertoires.

Input material: CD4+ T cells from blood buffy coats. The TCR originated in a human donor in good health. This chain joins TRBV5-1 and TRBJ2-2; D not resolved. Here the CDR3 DNA reads TGCGCCAGCAGCATACAGCCGATTACGAACACCGGGGAGCTGTTTTTT. Translated, it gives CASSIQPITNTGELFF.